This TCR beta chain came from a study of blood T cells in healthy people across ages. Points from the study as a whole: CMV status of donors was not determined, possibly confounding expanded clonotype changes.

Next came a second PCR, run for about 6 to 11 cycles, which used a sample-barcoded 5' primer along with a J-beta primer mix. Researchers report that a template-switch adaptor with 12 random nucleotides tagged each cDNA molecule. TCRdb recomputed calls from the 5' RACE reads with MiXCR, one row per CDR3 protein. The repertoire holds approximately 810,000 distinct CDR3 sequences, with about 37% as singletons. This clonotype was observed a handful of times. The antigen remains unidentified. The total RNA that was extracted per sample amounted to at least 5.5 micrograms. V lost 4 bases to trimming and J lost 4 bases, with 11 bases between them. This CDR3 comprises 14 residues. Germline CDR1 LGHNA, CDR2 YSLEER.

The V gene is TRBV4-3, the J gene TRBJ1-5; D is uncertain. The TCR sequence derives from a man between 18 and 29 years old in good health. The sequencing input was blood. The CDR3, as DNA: TGCGCCAGCAGCCCCGAGGTAGCTAATCAGCCCCAGCATTTT. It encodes CASSPEVANQPQHF.